One T cell receptor beta chain is described in this entry. Its matching antigen is unknown. With V trimmed by 6 bases and J by 1 base, 3 bases remained unmatched. CDR1 SNHLY and CDR2 FYNNEI come from the germline V gene. CDR3 length: 14 residues. Genomic DNA came from blood regulatory T cells gated CD4+ CD25-high CD127-low. This entry belongs to a study of regulatory and conventional T cells in RAG deficiency. Overall study results and limits: Patient subsets had shorter CDR3s; Omenn Treg-Tconv overlap exceeded 85%. In Omenn syndrome, sorted "Tregs" may be peripherally activated cells. Treg unique TCR beta sequences were approximately 95-fold fewer in Omenn syndrome and CID/AS patients than controls.

The data were produced by immunoSEQ multiplex PCR, yet TCRdb's version contains in-frame clones alone and is incomplete. The sample has under 25,000 clones; approximately 86% are singletons. The same sample was also studied in work on regulatory T cells. As that study records: The PCR used 52 TRBV and 13 TRBJ primers.

The material sequenced was Tregs sorted from blood. The V and J genes are TRBV2 and TRBJ2-7, with 10 nucleotides matching TRBD1. The clonotype was recovered from a human donor in good health. This CDR3 reads CASRTGQGSYEQYF. CDR3 in DNA: TGTGCCAGCAGGACGGGACAGGGGTCCTACGAGCAGTACTTC.